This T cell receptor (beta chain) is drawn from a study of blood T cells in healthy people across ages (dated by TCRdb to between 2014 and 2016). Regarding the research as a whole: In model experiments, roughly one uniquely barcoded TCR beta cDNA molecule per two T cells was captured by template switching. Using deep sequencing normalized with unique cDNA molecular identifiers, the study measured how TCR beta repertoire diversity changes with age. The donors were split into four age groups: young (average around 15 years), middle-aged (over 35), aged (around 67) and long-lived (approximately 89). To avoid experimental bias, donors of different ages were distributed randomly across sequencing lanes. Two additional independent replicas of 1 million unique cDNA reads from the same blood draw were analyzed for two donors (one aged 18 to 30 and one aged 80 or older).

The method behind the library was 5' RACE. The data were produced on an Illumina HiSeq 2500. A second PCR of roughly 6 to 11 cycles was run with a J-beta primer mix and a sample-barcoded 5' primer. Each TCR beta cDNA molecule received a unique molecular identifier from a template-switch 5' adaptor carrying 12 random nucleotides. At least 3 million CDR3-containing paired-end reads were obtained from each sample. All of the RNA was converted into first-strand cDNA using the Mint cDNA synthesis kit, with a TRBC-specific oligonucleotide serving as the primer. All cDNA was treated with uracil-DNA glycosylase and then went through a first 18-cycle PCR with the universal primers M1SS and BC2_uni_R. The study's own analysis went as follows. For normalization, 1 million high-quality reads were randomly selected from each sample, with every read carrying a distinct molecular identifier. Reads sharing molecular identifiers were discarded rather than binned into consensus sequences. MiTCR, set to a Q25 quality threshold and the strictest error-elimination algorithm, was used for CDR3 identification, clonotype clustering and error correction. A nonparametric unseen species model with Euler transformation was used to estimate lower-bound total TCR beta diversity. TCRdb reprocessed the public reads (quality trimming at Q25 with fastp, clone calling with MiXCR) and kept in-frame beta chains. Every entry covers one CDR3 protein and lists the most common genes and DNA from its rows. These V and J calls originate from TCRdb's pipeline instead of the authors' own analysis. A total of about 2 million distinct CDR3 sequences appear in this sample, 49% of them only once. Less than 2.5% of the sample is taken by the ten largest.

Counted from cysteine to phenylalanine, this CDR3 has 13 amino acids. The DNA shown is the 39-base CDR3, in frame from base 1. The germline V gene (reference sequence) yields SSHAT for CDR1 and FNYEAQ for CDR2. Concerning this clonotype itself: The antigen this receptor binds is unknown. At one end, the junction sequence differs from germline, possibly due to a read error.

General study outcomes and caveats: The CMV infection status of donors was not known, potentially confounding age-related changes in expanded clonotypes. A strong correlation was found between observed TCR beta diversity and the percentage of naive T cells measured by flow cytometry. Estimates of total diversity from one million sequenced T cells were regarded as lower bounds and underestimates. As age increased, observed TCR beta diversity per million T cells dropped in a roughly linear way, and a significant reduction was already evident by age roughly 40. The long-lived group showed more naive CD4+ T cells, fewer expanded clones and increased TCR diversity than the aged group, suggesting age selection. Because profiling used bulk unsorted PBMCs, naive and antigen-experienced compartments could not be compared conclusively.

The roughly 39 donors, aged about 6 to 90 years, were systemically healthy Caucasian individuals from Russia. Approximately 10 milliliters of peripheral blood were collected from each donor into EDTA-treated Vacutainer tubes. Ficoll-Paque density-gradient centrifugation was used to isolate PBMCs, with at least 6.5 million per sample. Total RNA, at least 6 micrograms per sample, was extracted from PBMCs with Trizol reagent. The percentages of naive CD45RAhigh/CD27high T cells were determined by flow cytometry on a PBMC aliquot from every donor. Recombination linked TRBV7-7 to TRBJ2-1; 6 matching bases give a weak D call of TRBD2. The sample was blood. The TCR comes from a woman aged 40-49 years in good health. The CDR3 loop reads CASSSGDHNEQFF. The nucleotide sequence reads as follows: TGTGCTAGCAGCTCGGGGGACCACAATGAGCAGTTCTTC.